The 6 T cell receptor beta chains below all came from one sample that was sequenced in a study of neurological immune-mediated disorders. TCRdb passed the 5' RACE reads through MiXCR, listing each CDR3 protein once. The table has some 65,000 distinct CDR3 sequences, under 5% seen once. The sequenced sample was PBMCs. These receptors were obtained from a man aged 45-65 years with multiple sclerosis.

Many counts were recorded for this clonotype. The chain is built from TRBV5-1 and TRBJ2-3, with 7 positions matching TRBD1. V dropped 4 bases and J dropped 0; count of bases not matched to a gene: 5. There are 15 residues in the CDR3. The germline V gene has CDR1 SGHRS and CDR2 YFSETQ. CDR3 residues: CASSADRMSTDTQYF. CDR3 DNA: TGCGCCAGCAGCGCGGACAGGATGAGCACAGATACGCAGTATTTT.

This clonotype was observed at least ten times. Sequence at one end of the junction differs from germline and may be a read error. The V call is TRBV4-1, the J call TRBJ1-5; D ambiguous. Germline V gives CDR1 MGHRA, CDR2 YSYEKL. The CDR3 length is 15 residues. CDR3 sequence reads: CASRQESYSNQPQHF. In DNA form, the CDR3 reads TGCGCCAGCAGACAAGAGAGTTATAGCAATCAGCCCCAGCATTTT.

This clonotype was counted at least ten times. This chain links TRBV5-1 with TRBJ1-2, with 7 nucleotides matching TRBD1. V was pared by 0 bases and J by 5 bases, with 4 bases of the junction left unmatched. CDR1 is SGHRS, CDR2 YFSETQ, per germline. The CDR3 runs 14 residues. The CDR3: CASSLDRGGYGYTF. For the CDR3, the DNA is TGCGCCAGCAGCTTGGACAGGGGTGGATATGGCTACACCTTC. Full variable domain (outside the CDR3, taken from reference TRBV5-1 and TRBJ1-2): KAGVTQTPRYLIKTRGQQVTLSCSPISGHRSVSWYQQTPGQGLQFLFEYFSETQRNKGNFPGRFSGRQFSNSRSEMNVSTLELGDSALYLCASSLDRGGYGYTFGSGTRLTVV.

This clonotype was counted many times. The chain uses TRBV6-5 and TRBJ2-3; 11 bases fit TRBD2. The CDR3 length is 16 residues. Germline trimming cut 6 bases from V and 1 base from J; bases unmatched to any gene: 6. Germline V lookup: CDR1 MNHEY, CDR2 SVGAGI. CDR3 DNA: TGTGCCAGCAGATTTAGCGGGGGGGCGGGCACAGATACGCAGTATTTT. Translating it yields CASRFSGGAGTDTQYF.

This clonotype was seen many times. V usage is TRBV20-1 and J usage is TRBJ2-3; TRBD2 agrees at 12 bases. CDR3 length: 15 amino acids. V gave up 5 bases and J gave up 11 bases; unmatched junction bases: 14. Germline lookup yields CDR1 DFQATT and CDR2 SNEGSKA (reference sequence). The DNA for the CDR3 is TGCAGTGCTCCCTTCCTAGCGGGGGGGGGGATGGGGCAGTATTTT. Translated, it gives CSAPFLAGGGMGQYF.

This clonotype was seen many times. The rearrangement joins TRBV15 to TRBJ1-2, with TRBD1 identical over 9 bases. Germline trimming cut 6 bases from V and 4 bases from J; bases unmatched to any gene: 9. This CDR3 region has 15 residues. The V gene's germline CDR1 is LNHNV and CDR2 YYDKDF (reference sequence). CDR3 amino acids: CATSPDRGFVYGYTF. The CDR3 region has the DNA TGTGCCACCAGTCCAGACAGGGGGTTCGTCTATGGCTACACCTTC.